What follows are 30 T cell receptor beta chains derived from one specimen sequenced in a study of T cells in women clearing cervical HPV infection. Libraries were prepared by immunoSEQ multiplex PCR; TCRdb keeps only in-frame clonotypes and omits some of them. The sample yields about 24,000 clones, of which the top ten take up 5.4%. Sequencing was performed on blood buffy coat. All receptors derive from a woman aged 18-70 years with a cervical HPV16 infection that either progressed to CIN3+ or cleared (not recorded which).

Of note for this clone: The read ends 3 residues before the CDR3 terminus; that terminus is restored from the germline J gene. The chain links TRBV9 to TRBJ2-1; 10 bases are shared with TRBD1. Trimming cost V 4 bases and J 5 bases; bases outside gene matches: 3. Germline V gene data show CDR1 as SGDLS and CDR2 as YYNGEE. There are 14 residues in the CDR3. The sequenced part of the CDR3 DNA is TGTGCCAGCAGCCTCGGGACAGGGGACAATGAG. Translating gives CASSLGTGDNE. From start to end, the CDR3 is CASSLGTGDNEQFF.

Regarding this clone: The read terminates 3 residues ahead of where the CDR3 ends, so the germline J gene completes it. The chain is built from TRBV7-9 and TRBJ2-1; a weak D match, TRBD2 (6 bases). Trimming took off 4 bases at V and 7 bases at J, with 14 bases between the two ends. Germline-derived CDR1 and CDR2 are SEHNR and FQNEAQ (reference sequence). The CDR3 sequence is 14 residues long. The covered CDR3 bases are TGTGCCAGCAGCTCCGGGACTCGGGGGAATGAG. Translating gives CASSSGTRGNE. The whole CDR3 sequence reads CASSSGTRGNEQFF. Full variable domain (missing parts from reference TRBV7-9 and TRBJ2-1): DTGVSQNPRHKITKRGQNVTFRCDPISEHNRLYWYRQTLGQGPEFLTYFQNEAQLEKSRLLSDRFSAERPKGSFSTLEIQRTEQGDSAMYLCASSSGTRGNEQFFGPGTRLTVL.

Concerning this clone: Sequencing ends 3 residues short of the CDR3 end; the germline J gene provides the rest. The genes are TRBV19 and TRBJ1-1; tentative D call: TRBD1 (5 bases). Germline V lookup: CDR1 LNHDA, CDR2 SQIVND (reference sequence). The V end was cut by 3 bases, the J end by 1 base, with 12 bases between. The CDR3 is 15 residues long. The part of the CDR3 DNA that was read is TGTGCCAGTAGTATCGGGGGGGGACGGAACACTGAA. Its protein is CASSIGGGRNTE. The complete CDR3 reads CASSIGGGRNTEAFF.

With respect to this clone: The read comes to an end 3 residues before the CDR3 does, leaving the germline J gene to fill in the end. This chain connects TRBV2 to TRBJ2-7, with 14 bases fitting TRBD2. CDR3 size: 16 residues. The ends lost 5 bases at V and 4 bases at J; junction bases unmatched: 7. Germline V gives CDR1 SNHLY, CDR2 FYNNEI. The sequenced CDR3 bases are TGTGCCAGCAGTCTTCGAGGACTAGCGGGGGGTTACGAG. Translating gives CASSLRGLAGGYE. The whole CDR3 is CASSLRGLAGGYEQYF.

The CDR3 spells CASRTGLPNEKLFF. The part of the CDR3 DNA that was read is TGTGCCAGCAGAACGGGACTTCCCAATGAAAAA. The rearrangement links TRBV12-3 or TRBV12-4 to TRBJ1-4; D is perhaps TRBD1 (5 bases). Read data end 3 residues before the CDR3 end; the end is taken from the germline J gene. This CDR3 comprises 14 residues. With 6 bases removed from V and 5 bases from J, the gap between germline ends came to 13 bases.

With respect to this clone: The missing CDR3 end, 3 residues past where the read stops, is filled in from the germline J gene. The chain links TRBV28 to TRBJ2-2; 7 bases agree with TRBD1. Germline CDR1 reads MDHEN; CDR2 reads SYDVKM. The CDR3 runs 15 residues. V was pared by 0 bases and J by 5 bases, with 3 bases of the junction left unmatched. CDR3 bases read: TGTGCCAGCAGTTTATGGGCGACAGGGACCGGGGAG. It is translated as CASSLWATGTGE. The full CDR3 reads CASSLWATGTGELFF.

As for this clone: The CDR3 extends 3 residues past the end of the read, so its final part is completed from the germline J gene. The V gene is TRBV19, the J gene TRBJ2-2; 7 positions match TRBD1. Germline CDR1 reads LNHDA; CDR2 reads SQIVND (reference sequence). The CDR3 has 16 amino acids. CDR3 bases read: TGTGCCAGTAGTATACGAGATTGGACAGGAAATTCGCCG. Its translation: CASSIRDWTGNSP. The full CDR3 sequence reads CASSIRDWTGNSPLFF.

Worth noting for this clone: Read sequence stops 3 residues before the CDR3 end, and the germline J gene provides the missing end. This chain uses TRBV7-6 with TRBJ2-1; 13 nucleotides agree with TRBD2. This CDR3 comprises 16 residues. In germline, CDR1 is SGHVS, CDR2 FNYEAQ. Trimming took 4 bases from V and 0 from J; bases not matched to a gene: 0. CDR3 DNA (partial): TGTGCCAGCAGCTGGACTAGCGGGGGCTCCTACAATGAG. Amino acid sequence: CASSWTSGGSYNE. In full, the CDR3 reads CASSWTSGGSYNEQFF.

A note on this clone: The CDR3 end is not reached by the read, which stops 3 residues before it; the germline J gene fills it in. The chain is built from TRBV20-1 and TRBJ2-7; D gene uncertain. Germline V gene lookup returns CDR1 DFQATT and CDR2 SNEGSKA (reference sequence). V lost 3 bases and J lost 3, with 9 bases in between. This CDR3 contains 12 residues. The DNA read from the CDR3 is TGCAGTGCTAGGGGCAGGTTCTACGAG. Protein product: CSARGRFYE. Given in full, the CDR3 is CSARGRFYEQYF.

Turning to this clone: The read terminates 3 residues before the CDR3 end, so the remaining end is supplied by the germline J gene. The chain joins TRBV5-6 to TRBJ1-2, with D unclear. The CDR3 is 15 amino acids. Germline V CDR1 and CDR2: SGHDT, YYEEEE. The germline V and J ends were trimmed by 4 bases and 4 bases, with 17 bases remaining between them. Partial CDR3 DNA: TGTGCCAGCAGCCCTCCGAATCCAGAGGCCTATGGC. Amino acids: CASSPPNPEAYG. The entire CDR3 is CASSPPNPEAYGYTF.

For this clone: The CDR3 is cut off 3 residues early in the read; its end comes from the germline J gene. V is TRBV7-9 and J is TRBJ2-7, with 7 bases aligning to TRBD1. Unmatched junction bases numbered 7, after V lost 5 bases and J lost 0 bases. CDR1 is SEHNR and CDR2 is FQNEAQ in the germline V gene (reference sequence). There are 15 residues in the CDR3. CDR3 DNA, as far as it was read: TGTGCCAGCAGCATCGGACAGGCAGGCTCCTACGAG. Its protein product is CASSIGQAGSYE. The full CDR3 sequence reads CASSIGQAGSYEQYF.

To note about this clone: The missing CDR3 end, 3 residues past where the read stops, is filled in from the germline J gene. This chain links TRBV20-1 with TRBJ1-2; no firm D call. The CDR3 length is 12 residues. In germline, CDR1 is DFQATT, CDR2 SNEGSKA (reference sequence). The ends were cut back, 3 bases at V and 4 bases at J, with 9 bases in the middle. CDR3: CSASQVTYGYTF. The DNA read from the CDR3 is TGCAGTGCTAGCCAGGTGACCTATGGC.

About this clone: The read ends 3 residues before the CDR3 terminus; that terminus is restored from the germline J gene. V is TRBV7-2 and J is TRBJ2-1, with TRBD1 as a possible D gene (5 bases). Germline V CDR1 and CDR2: SGHTA, FQGNSA. This CDR3 region has 14 residues. The V and J ends lost 3 bases and 8 bases respectively, with 14 bases between them. The CDR3 here is CASSLSGSRDEQFF. The sequenced CDR3 bases are TGTGCCAGCAGCTTGAGTGGTAGCAGGGATGAG.

On this clone: The observed sequence ends 3 residues before the CDR3 terminus, with the missing tail filled in from the germline J gene. The chain uses TRBV7-9 and TRBJ1-6; D possibly corresponds to TRBD1 (5 bases). Germline V gene data show CDR1 as SEHNR and CDR2 as FQNEAQ (reference sequence). With 5 bases removed from V and 4 bases from J, the gap between germline ends came to 12 bases. The CDR3 consists of 15 residues. The CDR3: CASSLLDSYNSPLHF. The sequenced part of the CDR3 DNA is TGTGCCAGCAGCCTCCTCGACAGTTATAATTCACCC.

A note on this clone: Coverage ceases 3 residues before the CDR3 finishes, and the germline J gene fills in the end. V gene TRBV5-1 combines with J gene TRBJ1-1, with a weak D call TRBD1 (6 bases). This CDR3 is 15 amino acids long. CDR1 and CDR2 from the germline V gene are SGHRS and YFSETQ. The V end lost 0 bases, the J end lost 1 base, and 10 bases lay between the germline ends. CDR3 bases read: TGCGCCAGCAGCTTGGATACAGGGCCGAACACTGAA. Translating it yields CASSLDTGPNTE. The whole CDR3 sequence is CASSLDTGPNTEAFF.

The CDR3 sequence: CASSQSGVLAKNIYTF. The CDR3 bases that were read are TGCGCCAGCAGTCAATCCGGCGTATTAGCCAAAAACATC. This chain uses TRBV23-1 with TRBJ1-2; D gene unclear. The sequence runs out 3 residues before the end of the CDR3; the remainder is reconstructed from the germline J gene. TRBV23-1 belongs to the ORF category, with a function that is uncertain. This CDR3 is 16 amino acids long.

CDR3 bases read: TGTGCCAGCAGTATGGGACTCTTGAACACTGAA. Protein sequence: CASSMGLLNTE. The complete CDR3 reads CASSMGLLNTEAFF. This chain joins TRBV6-2 or TRBV6-3 and TRBJ1-1; weak D call: TRBD1 (5 bases). The missing CDR3 end, 3 residues past where the read stops, is filled in from the germline J gene. Trimming removed 5 bases from V and 0 bases from J, with 10 bases in between. The CDR3 is 14 residues long. The germline V gene encodes CDR1 MNHEY and CDR2 SVGEGT.

As for this clone: The CDR3 extends 3 residues past the end of the read, so its final part is completed from the germline J gene. The chain joins TRBV18 to TRBJ1-2, with D possibly TRBD1 on 6 matching bases. From germline, CDR1 is KGHSH and CDR2 LQKENI. The CDR3 has 16 residues. The CDR3 protein is CASSPPRVGRDNDYTF. CDR3 bases read: TGTGCCAGCTCACCACCGCGGGTGGGCAGGGACAATGAC.

A remark on this clone: The read falls 3 residues short of the CDR3 end, and the missing part is taken from the germline J gene. The chain couples TRBV11-2 to TRBJ1-3, with 7 positions matching TRBD1. CDR3 length equals 13 residues. J gave up 7 bases and V 6 bases, and 6 bases lay outside the gene matches. Germline V gene sequence: CDR1 SGHAT, CDR2 FQNNGV. The CDR3 bases that were read are TGTGCCAGCAGGAGAGGACAGGACAACACC. This sequence encodes CASRRGQDNT. The full-length CDR3 reads as CASRRGQDNTIYF.

Concerning this clone itself: The sequence runs out 3 residues before the end of the CDR3; the remainder is reconstructed from the germline J gene. The V and J genes are TRBV5-6 and TRBJ2-1; the match to TRBD2 covers 7 bases. In germline, CDR1 is SGHDT, CDR2 YYEEEE. CDR3 length: 13 amino acids. After removal of 0 bases from V and 9 bases from J, the junction contained 3 bases not matched to a gene. The CDR3 sequence is CASSLGASGEQFF. Partial CDR3 DNA: TGTGCCAGCAGCTTGGGGGCTAGCGGTGAG.

A word on this clone: The read ends 3 residues early relative to the CDR3; the germline J gene fills the gap. The chain links TRBV2 to TRBJ2-2; 8 positions match TRBD1. In germline, CDR1 is SNHLY, CDR2 FYNNEI. The CDR3 totals 19 residues. CDR3 sequence: CASSERRRTGWSTNEKLFF. The CDR3 DNA, read in part, is TGTGCCAGCAGTGAACGCCGGAGGACAGGGTGGTCAACTAATGAAAAG. Together with reference TRBV2 and TRBJ2-2, the CDR3 gives the full variable domain: EPEVTQTPSHQVTQMGQEVILRCVPISNHLYFYWYRQILGQKVEFLVSFYNNEISEKSEIFDDQFSVERPDGSNFTLKIRSTKLEDSAMYFCASSERRRTGWSTNEKLFFGEGSRLTVL.

Regarding this clone: The CDR3 end falls 3 residues outside the read, so it is completed with the germline J gene. The rearrangement links TRBV20-1 to TRBJ1-2; the match to TRBD1 covers 11 bases. This CDR3 comprises 13 residues. Germline assignment: CDR1 DFQATT and CDR2 SNEGSKA (reference sequence). Trimming cost V 5 bases and J 5 bases; bases outside gene matches: 4. The CDR3 reads CSALDRGPYGYTF. The covered CDR3 bases are TGCAGTGCTCTGGACAGGGGGCCTTATGGC.

Regarding this clone: The CDR3 end falls 3 residues outside the read, so it is completed with the germline J gene. V is TRBV20-1 and J is TRBJ2-2; 7 bases are shared with TRBD2. Germline CDR1 reads DFQATT; CDR2 reads SNEGSKA (reference sequence). The CDR3 consists of 19 residues. Trimming at V came to 3 bases and at J to 4 bases, leaving 20 bases not matched to a gene. The sequenced part of the CDR3 DNA is TGCAGTGCTAGGGACGTTCTGCGGGGGACGACCCTGGGCACCGGGGAG. This codes for CSARDVLRGTTLGTGE. From start to end, the CDR3 is CSARDVLRGTTLGTGELFF.

In regard to this clone: The read is 3 residues too short to cover the CDR3 end, so that end is filled in from the germline J gene. This chain connects TRBV30 to TRBJ1-5; no reliable D call. V lost 3 bases and J lost 5, with 11 bases in between. This CDR3 contains 13 residues. CDR1 and CDR2 (germline): GTSNPN, SVGIG (reference sequence). CDR3 loop: CAWSSTEDQPQHF. Partial CDR3 DNA: TGTGCCTGGAGCTCAACAGAAGATCAGCCC.

As for this clone: The read comes to an end 3 residues before the CDR3 does, leaving the germline J gene to fill in the end. The J gene is TRBJ1-6, the V gene TRBV5-4; 9 bases match TRBD1. The CDR3 runs to 16 residues. The trim removed 0 bases at V and 8 bases at J, leaving 6 bases unmatched. From germline, CDR1 is SGHNT and CDR2 YYREEE (reference sequence). CDR3 sequence: CASSLVTGGVDSPLHF. The CDR3 DNA, read in part, is TGTGCCAGCAGCTTGGTAACAGGGGGCGTCGATTCACCC.

On this clone: The sequence runs out 3 residues before the end of the CDR3; the remainder is reconstructed from the germline J gene. The chain recombines TRBV5-1 with TRBJ2-2; tentative D call: TRBD1 (6 bases). Germline CDR1 SGHRS, CDR2 YFSETQ. The CDR3 runs 15 residues. The V and J ends lost 4 bases and 6 bases respectively, with 16 bases between them. This chain's CDR3 is CASSVTGLVPGELFF. Partial CDR3 DNA: TGCGCCAGCAGCGTGACAGGTTTGGTTCCCGGGGAG.

Of note for this clone: The CDR3 end falls 3 residues outside the read, so it is completed with the germline J gene. This rearrangement joins TRBV20-1 to TRBJ1-4, with D perhaps matching TRBD1 (5 bases). V lost 3 bases and J lost 4, with 9 bases in between. This CDR3 spans 13 amino acids. Per the germline V gene, CDR1 is DFQATT and CDR2 is SNEGSKA (reference sequence). The CDR3 reads CSARGTYNEKLFF. The sequenced part of the CDR3 DNA is TGCAGTGCTAGGGGGACTTATAATGAAAAA.

Turning to this clone: The read terminates 3 residues ahead of where the CDR3 ends, so the germline J gene completes it. The gene calls are TRBV4-1 and TRBJ2-7; 8 bases line up with TRBD2. The CDR3 contains 14 residues. V shed 3 bases, J shed 4 bases, and the junction held 5 bases outside the gene matches. CDR1 is MGHRA and CDR2 is YSYEKL in the germline V gene. CDR3 protein: CASSHHSGDYEQYF. The sequenced part of the CDR3 DNA is TGCGCCAGCAGCCATCATAGCGGGGATTACGAG.

About this clone itself: The read ends 3 residues early relative to the CDR3; the germline J gene fills the gap. This chain uses TRBV20-1 with TRBJ2-1; 10 bases agree with TRBD2. The germline V gene has CDR1 DFQATT and CDR2 SNEGSKA (reference sequence). J gave up 1 base and V 5 bases, and 5 bases lay outside the gene matches. The CDR3 loop spans 15 amino acids. CDR3 DNA (partial): TGCAGTGCTTTTGGAGCGGGAGGGTCCTACAATGAG. Encoded protein: CSAFGAGGSYNE. The entire CDR3 sequence reads CSAFGAGGSYNEQFF.

As for this clone: The sequenced fragment ends 3 residues before the CDR3 boundary, so the rest is inferred from the germline J gene. This chain links TRBV29-1 with TRBJ1-4, with D possibly matching TRBD1 (5 bases). Germline V gives CDR1 SQVTM, CDR2 ANQGSEA. The CDR3 covers 14 residues. The DNA read from the CDR3 is TGCAGCGTTGACTCCGGGACTCGAGGGTCACCA. Protein sequence: CSVDSGTRGSP. The entire CDR3 sequence reads CSVDSGTRGSPLFF.